This T cell receptor (beta chain) was captured by sequencing in a study of shared clonotypes between healthy human individuals. Notes on the study in general: Read depth was anticipated to influence clonotype sharing among donors.

This clone turned up a few times. Its antigen is still unknown. V dropped 3 bases and J dropped 1 base, with 16 bases sitting between them. The CDR3 spans 17 residues. The germline gives CDR1 LNHDA, CDR2 SQIVND (reference sequence). 200 to 250 ng DNA, about 33,000 T cell genomes, went into each sorted-subset replicate PCR. The assay was immunoSEQ multiplex PCR, and TCRdb's table has in-frame clones only and misses some. The table has some 630,000 clones, around 72% seen once. The clonotype was recovered from a woman aged 25 to 39 in good health. The rearrangement uses TRBV19 and TRBJ1-5; the D gene is possibly TRBD1 (6 bases). The sample comprised memory CD4+ T cells sorted from blood. Subset reported: CD45RA-negative fraction. CDR3 sequence (DNA): TGTGCCAGTAGTATGCCTGGTTTTCAGGGGAGCAATCAGCCCCAGCATTTT. Translating gives CASSMPGFQGSNQPQHF.